This T cell receptor beta chain was sequenced in a study of T cell responses to AZD1222 COVID-19 vaccine. Across the whole study: Doses given second, at about 4 or about 12 weeks, were pooled.

This clone was seen only once. The antigen is not known. Study conclusions and caveats: After two AZD1222 doses, spike-specific TCR breadth and depth rose versus day 0. Clonal diversity may have been underestimated in mostly white British donors. There were repertoire samples only from the period after the peak T cell response.

Only in-frame clones appear in the TCRdb table, and some are missing; sequencing was by immunoSEQ multiplex PCR. This sample carries 50,000 to 60,000 clones, 88% of them seen once, and the ten largest clones take 14% to 15%. There are 15 residues in the CDR3. The trim removed 3 bases at V and 2 bases at J, leaving 4 bases unmatched. Looked up from germline, CDR1 is KGHSH and CDR2 is LQKENI. This material consisted of peripheral blood, taken on day 0 of AZD1222 vaccination. The V call is TRBV18, the J call TRBJ2-7, with 10 bases aligning to TRBD2. This receptor was obtained from an adult in good health. Here the CDR3 reads CASSPKTSGTYEQYF. In nucleotides, the CDR3 is TGTGCCAGCTCACCGAAAACTAGCGGGACCTACGAGCAGTACTTC.